This entry describes one T cell receptor (beta chain). This record belongs to a study of blood T cell repertoires in COVID-19. About the research overall: COVID-19 samples collected from the United States, Italy and Spain covered acute and convalescent phases.

Patients at the Seattle site were enrolled during active infection and followed longitudinally. Measured with immunoSEQ multiplex PCR; TCRdb has only the in-frame clones, and not every one. Here the sample spans around 150,000 clones, 82% being singletons. This receptor was identified in a woman between 40 and 50 years old with COVID-19, enrolled during active disease. Sequencing was done on a sample of peripheral blood.

The CDR3 loop is CASSHVLAGIPQRYGYTF. The CDR3 DNA is TGCGCCAGCAGCCATGTCCTGGCAGGAATCCCACAACGCTATGGCTACACCTTC. This rearrangement joins TRBV4-1 to TRBJ1-2; D is unresolved. Trimming cost V 3 bases and J 4 bases, with 24 bases left between them. CDR3 length: 18 residues. Germline V gives CDR1 MGHRA, CDR2 YSYEKL.